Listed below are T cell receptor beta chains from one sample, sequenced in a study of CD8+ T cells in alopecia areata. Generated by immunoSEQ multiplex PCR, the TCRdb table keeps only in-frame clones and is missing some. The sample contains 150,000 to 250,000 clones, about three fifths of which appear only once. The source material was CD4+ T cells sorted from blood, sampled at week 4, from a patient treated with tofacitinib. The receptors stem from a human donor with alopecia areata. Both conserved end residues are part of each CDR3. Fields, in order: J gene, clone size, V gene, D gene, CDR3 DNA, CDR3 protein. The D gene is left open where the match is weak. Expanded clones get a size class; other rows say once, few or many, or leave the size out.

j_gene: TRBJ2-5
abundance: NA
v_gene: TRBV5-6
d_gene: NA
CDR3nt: TGTGCCAGCAGCCCGGCGTTGGAGACCCAGTACTTC
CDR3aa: CASSPALETQYF

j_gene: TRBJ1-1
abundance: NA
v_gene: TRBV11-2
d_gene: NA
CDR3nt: TGTGCCAGCAGCTCCCGACAGTTGAACACTGAAGCTTTCTTT
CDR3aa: CASSSRQLNTEAFF

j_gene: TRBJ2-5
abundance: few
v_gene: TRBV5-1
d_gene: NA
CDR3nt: TGCGCCAGCAGCTTGGGTCAGCGTCTCCAAGAGACCCAGTACTTC
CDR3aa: CASSLGQRLQETQYF

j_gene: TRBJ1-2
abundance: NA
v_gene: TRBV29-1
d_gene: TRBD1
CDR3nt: TGCAGCGTTGAGGTGCAGGGGGATAACTATGGCTACACCTTC
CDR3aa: CSVEVQGDNYGYTF

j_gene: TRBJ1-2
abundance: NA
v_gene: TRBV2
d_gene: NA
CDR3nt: TGTGCCAGCAGTGACCTAGGGACGGACTATGGCTACACCTTC
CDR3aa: CASSDLGTDYGYTF

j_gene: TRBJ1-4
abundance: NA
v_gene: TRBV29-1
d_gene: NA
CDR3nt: TGCAGCGCCGTGGGGGCCAGGGGAGAAGACGAAAAACTGTTTTTT
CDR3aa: CSAVGARGEDEKLFF

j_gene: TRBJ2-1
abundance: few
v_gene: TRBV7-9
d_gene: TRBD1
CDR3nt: TGTGCCAGCAGTCCGGGACAGGGATTCTCCTACAATGAGCAGTTCTTC
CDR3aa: CASSPGQGFSYNEQFF

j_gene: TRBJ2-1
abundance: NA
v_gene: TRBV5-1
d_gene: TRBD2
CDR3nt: TGCGCCAGCAGCTTACCTAGCGGGACCTACAATGAGCAGTTCTTC
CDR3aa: CASSLPSGTYNEQFF

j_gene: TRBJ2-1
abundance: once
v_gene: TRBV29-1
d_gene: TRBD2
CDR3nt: TGCAGCGTTGGAGCGGGGGGGCAATCTGAGCAGTTCTTC
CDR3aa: CSVGAGGQSEQFF

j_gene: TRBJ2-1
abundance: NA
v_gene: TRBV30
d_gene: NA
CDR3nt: TGTGCCTGGAGTGCCGTCACCCTAGGGGGTGAGCAGTTCTTC
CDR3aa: CAWSAVTLGGEQFF

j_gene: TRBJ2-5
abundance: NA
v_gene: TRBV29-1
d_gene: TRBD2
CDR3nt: TGCAGCGCCCGTGGGGGAGGGGAGACCCAGTACTTC
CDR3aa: CSARGGGETQYF

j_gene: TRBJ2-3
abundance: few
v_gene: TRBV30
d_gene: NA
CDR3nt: TGTGCCTGGAGTGTACTTCGCACCACAGATACGCAGTATTTT
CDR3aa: CAWSVLRTTDTQYF

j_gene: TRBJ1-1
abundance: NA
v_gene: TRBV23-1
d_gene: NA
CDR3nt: TGCGCCACCCCTCTTTGTATGAACACTGAAGCTTTCTTT
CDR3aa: CATPLCMNTEAFF

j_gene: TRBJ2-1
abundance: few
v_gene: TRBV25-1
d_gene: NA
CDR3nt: TGTGCCAGCAGTGGCCGAATGGGGGGTCCCACTTTAGGTGAGCAGTTCTTC
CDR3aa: CASSGRMGGPTLGEQFF

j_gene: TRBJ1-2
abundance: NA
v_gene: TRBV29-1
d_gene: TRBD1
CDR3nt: TGCAGCGTTGAAGGGACAGGGGGCCTATCGGGTGGCTACACCTTC
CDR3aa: CSVEGTGGLSGGYTF

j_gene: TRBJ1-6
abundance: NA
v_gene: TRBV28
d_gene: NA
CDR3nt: TGTGCCAGCAAGGACGGACCCTATAATTCACCCCTCCACTTT
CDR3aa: CASKDGPYNSPLHF

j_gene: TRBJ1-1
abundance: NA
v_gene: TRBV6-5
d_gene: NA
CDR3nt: TGTGCCAGCACTAGGGGTGCCACTGAAGCTTTCTTT
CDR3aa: CASTRGATEAFF

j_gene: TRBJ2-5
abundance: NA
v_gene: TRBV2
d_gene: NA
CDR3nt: TGTGCCAGCAGAGAACGTAGGGGATCGGAGACCCAGTACTTC
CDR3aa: CASRERRGSETQYF

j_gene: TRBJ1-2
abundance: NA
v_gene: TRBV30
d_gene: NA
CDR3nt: TGTGCCTGGAGTAACCGGGGTTTCGGCTACACCTTC
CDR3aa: CAWSNRGFGYTF

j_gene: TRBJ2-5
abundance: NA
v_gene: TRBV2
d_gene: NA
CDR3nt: TGTGCCAGCAGTAACCCGAGTGACAGACCGCAAGAGACCCAGTACTTC
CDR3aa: CASSNPSDRPQETQYF

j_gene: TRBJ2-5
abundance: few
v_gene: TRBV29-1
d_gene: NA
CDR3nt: TGCAGCGTTGCGAGAGACCAAGAGACCCAGTACTTC
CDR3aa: CSVARDQETQYF

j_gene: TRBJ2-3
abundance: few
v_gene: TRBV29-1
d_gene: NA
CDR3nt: TGCAGCGTCTCCGCCGGTGGGAGCACAGATACGCAGTATTTT
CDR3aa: CSVSAGGSTDTQYF

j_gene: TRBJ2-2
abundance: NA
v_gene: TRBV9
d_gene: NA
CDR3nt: TGTGCCAGCAGCCTGGGCGCTCCCGGGACTGCCACCGGGGAGCTGTTTTTT
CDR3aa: CASSLGAPGTATGELFF

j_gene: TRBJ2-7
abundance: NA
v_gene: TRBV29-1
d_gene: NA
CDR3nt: TGCAGCGCCCGACAAAGCTCCTACGAGCAGTACTTC
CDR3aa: CSARQSSYEQYF

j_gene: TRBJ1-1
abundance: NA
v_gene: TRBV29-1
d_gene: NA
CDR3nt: TGCAGCGTTGAGCGGACACTGAACACTGAAGCTTTCTTT
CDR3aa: CSVERTLNTEAFF

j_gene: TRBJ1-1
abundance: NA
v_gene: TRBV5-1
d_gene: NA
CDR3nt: TGCGCCAGCAGCTTGGATCTCATGAACACTGAAGCTTTCTTT
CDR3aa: CASSLDLMNTEAFF

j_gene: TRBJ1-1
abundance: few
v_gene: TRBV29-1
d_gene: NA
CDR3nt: TGCAGCGTTGTAGGGCAGGGGAACACTGAAGCTTTCTTT
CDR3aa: CSVVGQGNTEAFF

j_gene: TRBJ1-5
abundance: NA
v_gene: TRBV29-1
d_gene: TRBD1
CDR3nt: TGCAGCGCTGTGACAGGGCTTAATCAGCCCCAGCATTTT
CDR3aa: CSAVTGLNQPQHF

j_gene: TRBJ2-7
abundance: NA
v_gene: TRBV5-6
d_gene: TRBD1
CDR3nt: TGTGCCAGCAGCTCCCGGGACAGGGATTTGGGCGAGCAGTACTTC
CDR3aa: CASSSRDRDLGEQYF

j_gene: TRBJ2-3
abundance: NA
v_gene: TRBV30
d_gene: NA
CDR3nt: TGTGCCTTCACCACAGTTCTGGATACGCAGTATTTT
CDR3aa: CAFTTVLDTQYF

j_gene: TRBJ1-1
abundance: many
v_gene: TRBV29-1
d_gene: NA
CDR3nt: TGCAGCGTTGTGAGCAGGAGGTGGAACACTGAAGCTTTCTTT
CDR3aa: CSVVSRRWNTEAFF

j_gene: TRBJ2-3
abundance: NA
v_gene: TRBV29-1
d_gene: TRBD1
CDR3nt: TGCAGCGTTGAAGATAGGAACGCCCGAACCAGGGGGCGAGCGGATACGCAGTATTTT
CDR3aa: CSVEDRNARTRGRADTQYF

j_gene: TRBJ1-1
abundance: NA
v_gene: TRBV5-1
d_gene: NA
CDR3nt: TGCGCCAGCAGCTGGGGGGACGGTGAAGCTTTCTTT
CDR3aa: CASSWGDGEAFF

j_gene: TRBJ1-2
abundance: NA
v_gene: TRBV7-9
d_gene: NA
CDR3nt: TGTGCCAGCAGCGACTTTTCTGGACGCGGAGTGTTTAACTATGGCTACACCTTC
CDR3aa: CASSDFSGRGVFNYGYTF

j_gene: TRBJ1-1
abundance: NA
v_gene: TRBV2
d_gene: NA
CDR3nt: TGTGCCAGCAAGTCGGGATGGGACACTGAAGCTTTCTTT
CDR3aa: CASKSGWDTEAFF

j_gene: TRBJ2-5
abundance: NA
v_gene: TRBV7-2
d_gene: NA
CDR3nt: TGTGCCAGCAGCTCCCCAGTAGGGGAAGAGACCCAGTACTTC
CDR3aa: CASSSPVGEETQYF

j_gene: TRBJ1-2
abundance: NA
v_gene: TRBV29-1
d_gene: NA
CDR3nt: TGCAGCGTGATTACGGGAAACCGTCATGGCTACACCTTC
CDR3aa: CSVITGNRHGYTF